Listed below are T cell receptor beta chains from one sample, sequenced in a study of OX40 agonist ivuxolimab in advanced cancers. Data came from immunoSEQ multiplex PCR; TCRdb stores just in-frame clones and leaves some out. Here the sample spans roughly 110,000 clones, about nine tenths being singletons. The sample in question was CD4+ or CD8+ T cells sorted from blood, obtained in a trial of the OX40 agonist ivuxolimab. All receptors derive from an adult with an advanced solid tumor such as melanoma, head and neck, liver or kidney cancer. Both conserved end residues are part of each CDR3. D genes are given only for firm matches. Only part of the rows carry a size: once, few, many, or a class if the clone is expanded.

j_gene | abundance | d_gene | v_gene | CDR3aa | CDR3nt
TRBJ2-4 | once | NA | TRBV2 | CASSDSGLAKNIQYF | TGTGCCAGCAGTGATTCCGGTCTAGCCAAAAACATTCAGTACTTC
TRBJ2-7 | NA | NA | TRBV4-3 | CASSHAQGYEQYF | TGCGCCAGCAGCCACGCACAGGGTTACGAGCAGTACTTC
TRBJ2-2 | NA | TRBD2 | TRBV2 | CASSGGANTGELFF | TGTGCCAGCAGCGGGGGGGCGAACACCGGGGAGCTGTTTTTT
TRBJ2-7 | NA | NA | TRBV4-1 | CASSQYPYEQYF | TGCGCCAGCAGCCAGTATCCCTACGAGCAGTACTTC
TRBJ2-7 | NA | NA | TRBV28 | CASGTVGNYEQYF | TGTGCCAGCGGGACGGTCGGTAACTACGAGCAGTACTTC
TRBJ1-2 | few | NA | TRBV2 | CASSQDIYGYTF | TGTGCCAGCAGTCAGGACATCTATGGCTACACCTTC
TRBJ2-3 | NA | NA | TRBV4-1 | CASSQDHLANTQYF | TGCGCCAGCAGCCAAGATCATCTGGCAAATACGCAGTATTTT
TRBJ1-3 | NA | TRBD1 | TRBV28 | CASSSGQDSGNTIYF | TGTGCCAGCAGTTCCGGACAGGACTCTGGAAACACCATATATTTT
TRBJ1-2 | NA | TRBD1 | TRBV2 | CASSPTDRGRGYTF | TGTGCCAGCAGTCCAACCGACAGGGGACGGGGCTACACCTTC
TRBJ1-3 | few | NA | TRBV21-1 | CASAAYSGAGNTIYF | TGTGCCAGCGCCGCGTACTCCGGCGCCGGAAACACCATATATTTT
TRBJ2-3 | NA | TRBD1 | TRBV28 | CASSPGDRADTQYF | TGTGCCAGCAGTCCTGGAGACAGGGCCGATACGCAGTATTTT
TRBJ1-5 | NA | TRBD1 | TRBV7-9 | CASSSQGTNQPQHF | TGTGCCAGCAGCTCACAGGGGACCAATCAGCCCCAGCATTTT
TRBJ1-2 | NA | TRBD1 | TRBV19 | CASRTGDYGYTF | TGTGCCAGTAGGACAGGGGACTATGGCTACACCTTC
TRBJ1-2 | NA | TRBD1 | TRBV5-1 | CASGGTGVEPYGYTF | TGCGCCAGCGGGGGGACAGGGGTGGAACCCTATGGCTACACCTTC
TRBJ1-1 | NA | TRBD1 | TRBV6-6 | CASSAGQLTNTEAFF | TGTGCCAGCAGTGCGGGACAGTTGACCAACACTGAAGCTTTCTTT
TRBJ2-3 | NA | NA | TRBV5-8 | CASSLSVAWIYF | TGTGCCAGCAGCTTGTCCGTAGCGTGGATCTATTTT
TRBJ2-2 | once | NA | TRBV28 | CANSKESGSAGELFF | TGTGCCAACTCGAAGGAGTCGGGGAGCGCCGGGGAGCTGTTTTTT
TRBJ2-5 | few | NA | TRBV7-9 | CASRRSRKETQYF | TGTGCCAGCAGACGAAGCAGGAAAGAGACCCAGTACTTC
TRBJ1-4 | NA | NA | TRBV6-5 | CASSYSRGLREKLFF | TGTGCCAGCAGTTACTCGAGAGGGTTACGTGAAAAACTGTTTTTT
TRBJ1-1 | once | NA | TRBV4-3 | CASSHFRIGEGTEAFF | TGCGCCAGCAGCCACTTTCGAATTGGGGAGGGAACTGAAGCTTTCTTT
TRBJ1-2 | few | TRBD1 | TRBV19 | CASSRGQGNGYTF | TGTGCCAGTAGTAGGGGACAGGGGAATGGCTACACCTTC
TRBJ2-2 | once | NA | TRBV6-6 | CASTRKGNTGELFF | TGTGCCAGCACCCGGAAGGGAAACACCGGGGAGCTGTTTTTT
TRBJ2-5 | NA | NA | TRBV25-1 | CASSESSRGTQYF | TGTGCCAGCAGTGAATCGAGCCGGGGGACCCAGTACTTC
TRBJ1-4 | NA | TRBD1 | TRBV30 | CAWSPQGEKLFF | TGTGCCTGGAGTCCACAGGGGGAAAAACTGTTTTTT
TRBJ1-3 | NA | NA | TRBV7-2 | CASSSSRVGSGNTIYF | TGTGCCAGCAGTTCGTCTCGGGTCGGGTCTGGAAACACCATATATTTT
TRBJ2-7 | NA | NA | TRBV21-1 | CASSSTGTDPYEQYF | TGTGCCAGCAGCAGCACCGGGACAGATCCATACGAGCAGTACTTC
TRBJ2-5 | NA | NA | TRBV29-1 | CSARGPSGGLQETQYF | TGCAGCGCAAGGGGGCCCAGCGGGGGCTTACAAGAGACCCAGTACTTC
TRBJ1-4 | NA | NA | TRBV6-5 | CASRYGQLNEKLFF | TGTGCCAGCAGATATGGACAGCTTAATGAAAAACTGTTTTTT
TRBJ2-7 | NA | NA | TRBV6-1 | CASIRAGSYEQYF | TGTGCCAGCATCCGGGCCGGTAGCTACGAGCAGTACTTC
TRBJ2-6 | NA | NA | TRBV30 | CAWSRGLSGANVLTF | TGTGCCTGGAGTCGGGGGCTCTCTGGGGCCAACGTCCTGACTTTC
TRBJ1-5 | once | NA | TRBV28 | CASSPADAIHQPQHF | TGTGCCAGCAGCCCAGCCGACGCTATCCATCAGCCCCAGCATTTT
TRBJ2-1 | once | NA | TRBV7-2 | CASSLAATAYNEQFF | TGTGCCAGCAGCTTAGCGGCGACGGCCTACAATGAGCAGTTCTTC
TRBJ2-5 | NA | NA | TRBV6-8 | CASSYPGQRETQYF | TGTGCCAGCAGTTACCCTGGGCAGAGAGAGACCCAGTACTTC
TRBJ2-5 | NA | TRBD2 | TRBV5-1 | CASSLDPGGKETQYF | TGCGCCAGCAGCTTGGATCCGGGGGGGAAGGAGACCCAGTACTTC
TRBJ2-3 | once | TRBD2 | TRBV5-8 | CASSLSGAGDTQYF | TGTGCCAGCAGCTTGAGCGGGGCAGGAGATACGCAGTATTTT
TRBJ2-5 | NA | TRBD2 | TRBV7-2 | CASSPWGGGETQYF | TGTGCCAGCAGCCCTTGGGGGGGAGGGGAGACCCAGTACTTC
TRBJ2-1 | NA | NA | TRBV5-5 | CASSFNRVGEQFF | TGTGCCAGCAGCTTTAACAGGGTTGGCGAGCAGTTCTTC
TRBJ1-2 | NA | NA | TRBV9 | CASSGRGPNYGYTF | TGTGCCAGCAGCGGCAGGGGACCCAACTATGGCTACACCTTC
TRBJ2-7 | NA | NA | TRBV11-2 | CASSRGTADGGYEQYF | TGTGCCAGCAGTCGAGGGACCGCGGACGGTGGGTACGAGCAGTACTTC
TRBJ1-5 | NA | NA | TRBV28 | CASSSPGKPQHF | TGTGCCAGCAGTTCCCCTGGGAAGCCCCAGCATTTT
TRBJ1-2 | once | TRBD1 | TRBV7-9 | CASSSHRGLDGYTF | TGTGCCAGCAGCTCCCACAGGGGCCTGGATGGCTACACCTTC
TRBJ2-5 | NA | NA | TRBV20-1 | CSATRMETQYF | TGCAGTGCTACACGAATGGAGACCCAGTACTTC
TRBJ2-3 | NA | NA | TRBV20-1 | CSARPGDTQYF | TGCAGTGCTCGGCCGGGGGATACGCAGTATTTT
TRBJ2-3 | NA | NA | TRBV28 | CASSLRRRTDTQYF | TGTGCCAGCAGTTTGAGGCGGCGCACAGATACGCAGTATTTT
TRBJ1-5 | NA | TRBD1 | TRBV30 | CAWTSTGGNQPQHF | TGTGCCTGGACCTCGACAGGGGGCAATCAGCCCCAGCATTTT
TRBJ2-2 | NA | TRBD2 | TRBV13 | CASSPAGLAGGFTGELFF | TGTGCCAGCAGCCCGGCGGGACTAGCGGGGGGGTTCACCGGGGAGCTGTTTTTT
TRBJ2-1 | NA | TRBD2 | TRBV5-5 | CASSLRVAGGYNEQFF | TGTGCCAGCAGCTTGCGAGTAGCGGGGGGCTACAATGAGCAGTTCTTC
TRBJ2-5 | NA | NA | TRBV19 | CASSIGGSTETQYF | TGTGCCAGTAGTATTGGGGGCTCAACAGAGACCCAGTACTTC
TRBJ1-1 | NA | NA | TRBV25-1 | CASSDGRAEAFF | TGTGCCAGCAGTGACGGCAGGGCTGAAGCTTTCTTT
TRBJ2-2 | NA | NA | TRBV7-2 | CASSLGRENTGELFF | TGTGCCAGCAGCTTAGGGCGGGAGAACACCGGGGAGCTGTTTTTT
TRBJ2-1 | NA | TRBD2 | TRBV7-9 | CASSIYGGSSYNEQFF | TGTGCCAGCAGCATTTACGGGGGGAGCTCCTACAATGAGCAGTTCTTC
TRBJ1-1 | NA | NA | TRBV7-3 | CASSSDSNTEAFF | TGTGCCAGCAGCTCCGACTCAAACACTGAAGCTTTCTTT
TRBJ2-5 | NA | NA | TRBV18 | CASSPSPRRQETQYF | TGTGCCAGCTCACCATCTCCGCGCAGGCAAGAGACCCAGTACTTC
TRBJ2-7 | NA | TRBD2 | TRBV6-6 | CASSSAGGRDYEQYF | TGTGCCAGCAGTTCAGCGGGGGGGAGGGACTACGAGCAGTACTTC
TRBJ1-4 | NA | TRBD1 | TRBV6-6 | CASSAGTVNEKLFF | TGTGCCAGCAGTGCCGGGACAGTGAATGAAAAACTGTTTTTT
TRBJ2-1 | NA | NA | TRBV19 | CASRPQSSGEQFF | TGTGCCAGTAGACCACAGAGCTCGGGTGAGCAGTTCTTC
TRBJ2-2 | once | NA | TRBV7-8 | CASSSQRGITGELFF | TGTGCCAGCAGCTCACAGAGGGGGATCACCGGGGAGCTGTTTTTT